This paragraph reports one T cell receptor beta chain. This clonotype was counted many times. Its antigen is unknown. No much larger clone is present one base from it, and per-base qualities are unavailable. Preparation of the library involved multiplex PCR. TCRdb names Illumina HiSeq 4000 as the instrument used. CDR3 regions were amplified by Arm-PCR with iRepertoire HTBI primers to construct TCR beta libraries. Before sequencing, the PCR products underwent gel purification. From the authors' description of their analysis: A total of fewer than 65 TRBV and 14 TRBJ segments were identified across samples and were used for gene usage analysis of CDR3 amino acid clonotypes. COPE and FqMerger were used to merge filtered high-quality paired reads into contigs. BLAST was used to align contigs to the IMGT TRBV, TRBD and TRBJ reference genes, and CDR3 was defined following IMGT. Clonotypes above 0.1% frequency were classified as highly expanded clones. Repertoire diversity was measured by Shannon entropy, and V-J evenness by the Gini coefficient. A clonotype found in more than one individual was treated as public. The public sequencing data were trimmed at Q25 with fastp and processed into clonotypes with MiXCR by TCRdb, which kept only in-frame beta chains. All rows with the same CDR3 protein become a single entry with the most common DNA and genes. The V and J calls shown here were made by TCRdb, not taken from the authors' results. Across this sample there are some 420,000 distinct CDR3 sequences, with approximately 23% seen only once. The leading ten clones occupy 13% of the sample.

The data are from a study of regulatory T cells in long-lasting Graves disease (dated by TCRdb to the early 2020s). Background for the entire study: Persistent Graves' disease was defined as persistently positive TSH receptor autoantibodies together with antithyroid drug treatment for over 5 years. This study used TCR sequencing and RNA sequencing of peripheral blood to compare persistent Graves' disease patients against newly diagnosed Graves' disease patients. The study took place in China and was registered as a clinical trial. A total of 33 samples underwent TCR sequencing, from about 13 patients with persistent Graves' disease and 20 or so patients with newly diagnosed Graves' disease. In the clinical cohort, patients with persistent Graves' disease had used antithyroid drugs for an average of about 10.3 years.

What the time point label conveys for this sample: persistent/refractory GD, antithyroid drugs over 5 years with positive TRAb. For both TCR sequencing and RNA sequencing, RNA was extracted from PBMCs in TRIzol. The diagnosis of Graves' disease followed American Thyroid Association guidelines. Recruitment of patients was carried out at an endocrinology department in Xi'an, China. From each patient, around 9 milliliters of peripheral blood was collected into an EDTA anticoagulant tube. Ficoll Paque Plus density gradient separation was used to isolate PBMCs, and no further T cell sorting was performed. RNA quality was checked with an Agilent 2100 Bioanalyzer and agarose gel, and concentration with a NanoDrop 2000. Trimming costs V 6 bases and J 5 bases, and their ends lie 7 bases apart. The CDR3 spans 11 residues, from the cysteine through the phenylalanine. The CDR3 DNA has 33 bases and is translated from base 1. From the germline V gene, CDR1 is MDHEN and CDR2 is SYDVKM.

What the authors observed across the whole study: The authors acknowledged the small sample size as a limitation that may reduce accuracy. Compared with newly diagnosed patients, patients with persistent Graves' disease had lower TCR Shannon entropy and fewer highly expanded clones, which suggests clonal expansion. Sequencing and analysis were limited to the TCR beta chain. Only peripheral blood was studied, because thyroid tissue, the primary lesion, was inaccessible. More public clonotypes were shared among persistent patients (2,741) than among newly diagnosed patients (approximately 930). Persistent disease showed preferential use of TRBV28, TRBJ1-2 and TRBJ2-5, whereas newly diagnosed disease favored TRBV20-1 and TRBJ2-1.

Material: peripheral blood mononuclear cells (PBMCs), obtained when the disease was refractory, from a patient treated with antithyroid drugs. The chain links TRBV28 with TRBJ2-5; the D gene cannot be named for sure. This TCR came from a female donor with Graves disease. In nucleotide form, the sequence is TGTGCCAGCAGGCTGAGGGAGACCCAGTACTTC. This gives the protein CASRLRETQYF.